A single sample gave rise to the 18 T cell receptor beta chains below, sequenced in a study of T cell responses to AZD1222 COVID-19 vaccine. Produced via immunoSEQ multiplex PCR; TCRdb's table is partial and in-frame only. The sample contains 120,000 to 150,000 clones, roughly 88% of which appear only once. This specimen was peripheral blood, taken 28 days after the second dose of the MenACWY control vaccine. These receptors were taken from an adult who received the MenACWY meningococcal vaccine as a control.

The chain is built from TRBV11-3 and TRBJ2-3, with TRBD2 matching over 10 bases. V lost 3 bases to trimming and J lost 7 bases; unmatched junction nucleotides: 10. This CDR3 is built from 16 residues. Per germline, CDR1 SGHNT and CDR2 YENEEA. The CDR3 DNA reads TGTGCCAGCAGCTTGTTGGCTAGCGGGAGTCTAAATACGCAGTATTTT. Translated, it gives CASSLLASGSLNTQYF.

The chain links TRBV9 to TRBJ2-2; D gene uncertain. There are 16 residues in the CDR3. Germline V gene sequence: CDR1 SGDLS, CDR2 YYNGEE. Trimming cost V 3 bases and J 6 bases, with 18 bases left between them. CDR3: CASSGSSAVRAGELFF. The CDR3 DNA follows: TGTGCCAGCAGCGGAAGCTCAGCCGTTAGGGCCGGGGAGCTGTTTTTT.

CDR3 amino acids: CASSRLAASYEQYF. DNA for the CDR3: TGTGCCAGCAGCAGATTAGCGGCCTCCTACGAGCAGTACTTC. The chain couples TRBV3-1 (or the pseudogene TRBV3-2) to TRBJ2-7; D possibly corresponds to TRBD2 (6 bases). This CDR3 region has 14 residues. Per germline, CDR1 LGHDT and CDR2 YNNKEL (reference sequence). V was clipped by 5 bases and J by 0 bases, with 11 bases between them.

This clone showed up just once. V is TRBV25-1 and J is TRBJ2-7; the D is unclear. V shed 6 bases and J shed 3 bases, with 12 bases lying between them. Germline V CDR1 and CDR2: MGHDK, SYGVNS. The CDR3 length is 13 residues. CDR3 in amino acids: CASRAPNYYEQYF. CDR3 sequence (DNA): TGTGCCAGCAGGGCCCCAAACTACTACGAGCAGTACTTC.

This chain links TRBV2 with TRBJ1-5; 7 bases fit TRBD1. Germline CDR1 and CDR2: SNHLY and FYNNEI. The CDR3 loop spans 14 amino acids. V was pared by 1 base and J by 6 bases, with 3 bases of the junction left unmatched. CDR3 sequence reads: CASSEGGGGQPQHF. The DNA for the CDR3 is TGTGCCAGCAGTGAAGGAGGGGGCGGTCAGCCCCAGCATTTT.

This clone was found a few times. The chain couples TRBV11-2 to TRBJ2-3; D is undetermined. The CDR3 is made up of 14 amino acids. V lost 0 bases and J lost 5, with 9 bases in between. CDR1 and CDR2 (germline): SGHAT, FQNNGV. In DNA, the CDR3 is TGTGCCAGCAGCTTAGATAAGGGTATAGATACGCAGTATTTT. Amino acid sequence: CASSLDKGIDTQYF. The full variable domain, its missing parts supplied by reference TRBV11-2 and TRBJ2-3, is EAGVAQSPRYKIIEKRQSVAFWCNPISGHATLYWYQQILGQGPKLLIQFQNNGVVDDSQLPKDRFSAERLKGVDSTLKIQPAKLEDSAVYLCASSLDKGIDTQYFGPGTRLTVL.

The gene calls are TRBV5-1 and TRBJ1-6; D gene uncertain. Germline lookup yields CDR1 SGHRS and CDR2 YFSETQ. The CDR3 length is 14 residues. Deletions cut 2 bases from V and 3 bases from J, with 6 bases between. The CDR3: CASSLTDYNSPLHF. Here the CDR3 DNA reads TGCGCCAGCAGCTTAACAGACTATAATTCACCCCTCCACTTT.

The chain is built from TRBV7-9 and TRBJ2-3, with D hard to call. Trimming removed 3 bases at V and 4 bases at J, with 11 bases between. This CDR3 is built from 14 residues. Germline CDR1 and CDR2: SEHNR and FQNEAQ (reference sequence). CDR3 DNA sequence: TGTGCCAGCAGCTTGAACTGGCCCTCAGATACGCAGTATTTT. Encoded protein: CASSLNWPSDTQYF.

V and J are TRBV7-9 and TRBJ1-6; 7 bases map to TRBD1. Germline V gene data show CDR1 as SEHNR and CDR2 as FQNEAQ (reference sequence). The CDR3 loop spans 15 amino acids. With V trimmed by 4 bases and J by 9 bases, 9 bases remained unmatched. The CDR3 region is CASSSLTGVSSPLHF. Written as DNA, the CDR3 is TGTGCCAGCAGCTCATTAACAGGGGTCAGTTCACCCCTCCACTTT.

V is TRBV30 and J is TRBJ2-1, with 7 nucleotides matching TRBD2. The CDR3 sequence is 14 residues long. The junction had 12 bases not matched to a gene; V was cut back by 5 bases and J by 8 bases. CDR1 is GTSNPN, CDR2 SVGIG, per germline (reference sequence). CDR3 in amino acids: CAWGGAGPTYEQFF. CDR3 in DNA: TGTGCCTGGGGGGGAGCGGGACCTACTTATGAGCAGTTCTTC.

J is TRBJ2-2 and V is TRBV7-3; 10 bases fit TRBD2. This CDR3 has 16 amino acids. The germline V gene has CDR1 SGHTA and CDR2 FQGTGA. Unmatched junction bases numbered 8, after V lost 5 bases and J lost 5 bases. The CDR3 DNA sequence: TGTGCCAGCAGCGGAGCGGGGGGGCCGCAAACCGGGGAGCTGTTTTTT. Translated: CASSGAGGPQTGELFF.

This clone was recorded only once. V and J are TRBV7-3 and TRBJ2-6; no clear D. The CDR3 loop spans 15 amino acids. Germline V gene lookup returns CDR1 SGHTA and CDR2 FQGTGA. V was clipped by 2 bases and J by 2 bases, with 7 bases between them. CDR3 DNA: TGTGCCAGCAGCTTAGCCCCCGCTGGGGCCAACGTCCTGACTTTC. This encodes CASSLAPAGANVLTF.

The V gene is TRBV27, the J gene TRBJ1-4; D ambiguous. Germline CDR1 reads MNHEY; CDR2 reads SMNVEV (reference sequence). Trimming took off 6 bases at V and 5 bases at J, with 16 bases between the two ends. This CDR3 region has 15 residues. The chain's CDR3 is CASRTQTGLNEKLFF. CDR3 bases: TGTGCCAGCAGAACCCAGACGGGCTTAAATGAAAAACTGTTTTTT.

This chain's CDR3 is CASSRNGAEQYF. CDR3 nucleotides: TGTGCCAGTAGTAGAAACGGGGCCGAGCAGTACTTC. The chain uses TRBV19 and TRBJ2-7; D is perhaps TRBD1 or TRBD2 (5 bases each). Deletions cut 4 bases from V and 6 bases from J, with 10 bases between. The CDR3 loop spans 12 amino acids. Germline loops: CDR1 LNHDA, CDR2 SQIVND (reference sequence).

This chain connects TRBV21-1 to TRBJ1-2. TRBV21-1 is a known pseudogene. The CDR3 consists of 16 residues. CDR3 sequence: CASSIRGVPFSSGYTF. In nucleotides, the CDR3 is TGTGCCAGCAGCATCCGCGGGGTTCCCTTCTCTTCTGGCTACACCTTC.

CDR3 coding DNA: TGTGCCAGCAGCTCCGGACAGGGAAACACCATATATTTT. Its translation: CASSSGQGNTIYF. This chain uses TRBV7-8 with TRBJ1-3, with D possibly matching TRBD1 (6 bases). V was cut by 4 bases and J by 4 bases, with 8 bases left in between. The CDR3 runs to 13 residues. Germline V gives CDR1 SGHVS, CDR2 FQNEAQ.

The chain uses TRBV27 and TRBJ1-5; tentatively, D is TRBD1 (6 bases). Trimming took 4 bases from V and 2 from J, leaving 9 bases between them. Germline loops: CDR1 MNHEY, CDR2 SMNVEV (reference sequence). This CDR3 spans 14 amino acids. The CDR3 is CASSYPGGNQPQHF. In DNA form, the CDR3 reads TGTGCCAGCAGTTACCCAGGGGGCAATCAGCCCCAGCATTTT.

The sample holds a few counts of this clone. V usage is TRBV6-5 and J usage is TRBJ2-1; no definite D call. V dropped 7 bases and J dropped 0 bases, with 7 bases sitting between them. CDR1 is MNHEY, CDR2 SVGAGI, per germline. CDR3 length: 13 residues. CDR3 bases: TGTGCCAGCAAAGGCGTCTCCTACAATGAGCAGTTCTTC. This codes for CASKGVSYNEQFF.